This TCR beta chain was recovered during a study of identical twins. The CDR3 length is 15 residues. V was cut by 0 bases and J by 9 bases, with 16 bases left in between. The germline CDR1 and CDR2 sequences are SGDLS and YYNGEE. The cDNA had a unique molecular identifier and a template-switch universal primer site. From the 5' RACE reads, TCRdb called clonotypes with MiXCR, one entry per CDR3 protein. The sample holds 1.5 million or so distinct CDR3 sequences, about 32% seen once. This clonotype has ten or more counts. The chain employs TRBV9 and TRBJ2-1, with D perhaps TRBD2 (6 bases). The TCR sequence derives from a newborn girl in good health. The sample comprised cord blood. For the CDR3, the DNA is TGTGCCAGCAGCGTAGCCCTCGGGGGTTCTACTGAGCAGTTCTTC. As protein: CASSVALGGSTEQFF.